This TCR beta chain was identified during a study of CD8 T cells in ankylosing spondylitis. Library preparation for TCR beta used quantitative 5'-RACE with molecular barcodes. TCRdb re-analysed the 5' RACE reads in MiXCR, keeping a single row per CDR3 protein. The table records more than 600,000 distinct CDR3 sequences, 15% to 20% of them present only once. The CDR3 sequence is 17 residues long. CDR1 is MNHNS and CDR2 is SASEGT in the germline V gene. V was pared by 7 bases and J by 5 bases, with 12 bases of the junction left unmatched. Study findings and constraints: Apparently characteristic of ankylosing spondylitis blood was a TCR beta motif (about 8 highly homologous variants).

Concerning this clonotype: What it binds is not known.

The rearrangement joins TRBV6-1 to TRBJ2-2; 11 bases align to TRBD1. The sequenced sample consisted of blood, either unsorted or a sorted T cell fraction (not recorded which). The origin of this receptor is a male donor with ankylosing spondylitis. The CDR3 is CASKKEGQGAFTGELFF. CDR3 bases: TGTGCCAGCAAGAAGGAAGGACAGGGGGCGTTTACCGGGGAGCTGTTTTTT.